One sample yielded the 18 T cell receptor beta chains listed below, sequenced in a study of T cell clonality in common variable immunodeficiency. General study findings and limits: Reportedly, TCR beta sequences from common variable immunodeficiency showed fewer deletions and N-nucleotide insertions.

The antigens for these receptors are not known. Method: immunoSEQ multiplex PCR; TCRdb's copy keeps in-frame clones and lacks some. The sample contains tens of thousands of clones, none of them singletons. The sample taken for sequencing was peripheral blood mononuclear cells. These receptors originate from a human donor with common variable immunodeficiency.

Ten or more counts support this clone. The read stops 3 residues short of the end of the CDR3; the missing end is completed from the germline J gene. V and J are TRBV5-1 and TRBJ2-3; D is undetermined. Germline V gene data show CDR1 as SGHRS and CDR2 as YFSETQ. Trimming removed 0 bases from V and 0 bases from J, with 8 bases in between. The CDR3 extends over 15 amino acids. CDR3: CASSLEGYSTDTQYF. The sequenced part of the CDR3 DNA is TGCGCCAGCAGCTTGGAAGGGTATAGCACAGATACG.

Ten or more counts support this clone. The read terminates 3 residues before the CDR3 end, so the remaining end is supplied by the germline J gene. Other DNA variants within this sample encode the same CDR3. The V gene is TRBV20-1, the J gene TRBJ1-2; tentatively, D is TRBD1 (6 bases). The germline V gene encodes CDR1 DFQATT and CDR2 SNEGSKA (reference sequence). CDR3 length: 13 residues. V was shortened by 3 bases and J by 4 bases, with 12 bases between the two germline ends. CDR3 DNA, as far as it was read: TGCAGTGCTAGGGGGGCTGGGGGCTATGGC. Translating it yields CSARGAGGYG. The whole CDR3 reads CSARGAGGYGYTF.

This clone was seen repeatedly, ten times or more. The read terminates 3 residues before the CDR3 end, so the remaining end is supplied by the germline J gene. The chain joins TRBV5-1 to TRBJ1-2; possible D gene TRBD1, 6 bases. Germline V CDR1 and CDR2: SGHRS, YFSETQ. The CDR3 is made up of 15 amino acids. CDR3 amino acids: CASSLLGGGPHGYTF. CDR3 DNA (partial): TGCGCCAGCAGCTTGCTAGGGGGGGGGCCGCACGGC.

This clone was detected only a few times. The read comes to an end 3 residues before the CDR3 does, leaving the germline J gene to fill in the end. This chain connects TRBV20-1 to TRBJ1-5; D remains unclear. The CDR3 spans 14 residues. Per germline, CDR1 DFQATT and CDR2 SNEGSKA (reference sequence). Trimming took 3 bases from V and 2 from J, leaving 11 bases between them. CDR3 DNA (partial): TGCAGTGCTAGTAGTTCGATGGGCAATCAGCCC. This codes for CSASSSMGNQP. From start to end, the CDR3 is CSASSSMGNQPQHF.

The table lists this clone with many counts. The CDR3 end lies 3 residues beyond the end of the read and is filled in from the germline J gene. The J gene is TRBJ2-2, the V gene TRBV7-9, with 7 bases fitting TRBD1. The germline V gene has CDR1 SEHNR and CDR2 FQNEAQ (reference sequence). The CDR3 consists of 15 residues. V lost 6 bases to trimming and J lost 2 bases; unmatched junction nucleotides: 6. The DNA read from the CDR3 is TGTGCCAGCAGACAGGACAGGAGAAACACCGGGGAG. Translated: CASRQDRRNTGE. In full, the CDR3 reads CASRQDRRNTGELFF. The full variable domain, in which reference TRBV7-9 and TRBJ2-2 provide the parts outside the CDR3, is DTGVSQNPRHKITKRGQNVTFRCDPISEHNRLYWYRQTLGQGPEFLTYFQNEAQLEKSRLLSDRFSAERPKGSFSTLEIQRTEQGDSAMYLCASRQDRRNTGELFFGEGSRLTVL.

Ten or more counts support this clone. The read ends 3 residues before the CDR3 terminus; that terminus is restored from the germline J gene. The V gene is TRBV18, the J gene TRBJ2-5; TRBD1 matches at 11 bases. The CDR3 totals 15 residues. Germline CDR1 KGHSH, CDR2 LQKENI. J lost 5 bases, V lost 2 bases, and 4 bases had no gene match. Incomplete CDR3 DNA: TGTGCCAGCTCACCAAGGACAGGGGGCACGGAGACC. The encoded protein is CASSPRTGGTET. The entire CDR3 protein reads CASSPRTGGTETQYF.

This clone came up many times. The CDR3 extends 3 residues past the end of the read, so its final part is completed from the germline J gene. V usage is TRBV19 and J usage is TRBJ2-7, with 9 bases matching TRBD1. V was pared by 3 bases and J by 3 bases, with 3 bases of the junction left unmatched. The germline CDR1 and CDR2 sequences are LNHDA and SQIVND (reference sequence). The length of the CDR3 is 14 residues. This CDR3 reads CASSIGTGLYEQYF. The CDR3 bases that were read are TGTGCCAGTAGTATCGGGACAGGGCTCTACGAG. Drawing the rest from reference TRBV19 and TRBJ2-7, the complete variable domain is DGGITQSPKYLFRKEGQNVTLSCEQNLNHDAMYWYRQDPGQGLRLIYYSQIVNDFQKGDIAEGYSVSREKKESFPLTVTSAQKNPTAFYLCASSIGTGLYEQYFGPGTRLTVT.

This clone has more than one count but fewer than ten. The read stops 3 residues short of the end of the CDR3; the missing end is completed from the germline J gene. The rearrangement joins TRBV2 to TRBJ2-3, with TRBD1 as a possible D gene (6 bases). V was pared by 3 bases and J by 4 bases, with 17 bases between. From germline, CDR1 is SNHLY and CDR2 FYNNEI. This CDR3 region has 16 residues. The CDR3 region is CASSDRMADSADTQYF. CDR3 bases read: TGTGCCAGCAGTGACAGAATGGCGGACAGTGCAGATACG. Supplemented by reference TRBV2 and TRBJ2-3, the full variable domain reads EPEVTQTPSHQVTQMGQEVILRCVPISNHLYFYWYRQILGQKVEFLVSFYNNEISEKSEIFDDQFSVERPDGSNFTLKIRSTKLEDSAMYFCASSDRMADSADTQYFGPGTRLTVL.

This clone was seen at least ten times. The read terminates 3 residues before the CDR3 end, so the remaining end is supplied by the germline J gene. The V gene is TRBV4-1, the J gene TRBJ2-7; perhaps TRBD2 as D (6 bases). Deletions cut 1 base from V and 6 bases from J, with 19 bases between. CDR3 length equals 16 residues. The germline V gene has CDR1 MGHRA and CDR2 YSYEKL. CDR3 amino acids: CASSQGLGAGGSEQYF. The CDR3 DNA, read in part, is TGCGCCAGCAGCCAAGGTCTGGGAGCGGGCGGTAGCGAG.

This clone was picked up many times. With the read ending 3 residues before the CDR3 end, the germline J gene is used to fill in that end. The chain has TRBV10-1 and TRBJ2-1, with 9 bases lining up with TRBD2. CDR3 length: 14 residues. The germline CDR1 and CDR2 sequences are WNHNN and SYGVQD (reference sequence). V shed 3 bases and J 6 bases; nucleotides not matched to a gene: 3. The part of the CDR3 DNA that was read is TGCGCCAGCAGTGACAGCGGGGGGTTCAATGAG. Translating gives CASSDSGGFNE. The full CDR3 protein is CASSDSGGFNEQFF.

This clone has a count of ten or more. The read ends 3 residues before the CDR3 terminus; that terminus is restored from the germline J gene. This sequence joins TRBV7-9 and TRBJ2-7, with 10 bases aligning to TRBD1. The germline V gene has CDR1 SEHNR and CDR2 FQNEAQ (reference sequence). Trimming at V came to 5 bases and at J to 2 bases, leaving 6 bases not matched to a gene. The CDR3 consists of 15 residues. CDR3 region: CASSQPGTGAYEQYF. Incomplete CDR3 DNA: TGTGCCAGCAGCCAACCCGGGACAGGGGCCTACGAG.

At least ten counts were recorded for this clone. The sequence runs out 3 residues before the end of the CDR3; the remainder is reconstructed from the germline J gene. The chain links TRBV28 to TRBJ1-4; 9 positions agree with TRBD1. The ends lost 3 bases at V and 7 bases at J; junction bases unmatched: 6. Germline loops: CDR1 MDHEN, CDR2 SYDVKM. This CDR3 has 15 amino acids. CDR3 DNA (partial): TGTGCCAGCAGTTTGTTTACAGGGGGCGGTGAAAAA. Its protein is CASSLFTGGGEK. The CDR3 reads in full as CASSLFTGGGEKLFF.

This clone has at least ten counts. The DNA ends 3 residues before the CDR3 does, and the rest of the CDR3 is filled in from the germline J gene. The V gene is TRBV27, the J gene TRBJ1-1, with D perhaps TRBD1 (6 bases). Germline CDR1 and CDR2: MNHEY and SMNVEV (reference sequence). V was trimmed by 2 bases and J by 4 bases, leaving 14 bases between them. There are 15 residues in the CDR3. CDR3 region: CASSLIGRGSTEAFF. The CDR3 bases that were read are TGTGCCAGCAGTTTAATCGGCAGGGGAAGCACTGAA.

The table lists this clone with many counts. The read ends 3 residues early relative to the CDR3; the germline J gene fills the gap. The chain recombines TRBV2 with TRBJ1-6, with a weak D call TRBD1 (5 bases). The CDR3 is 12 residues long. Germline assignment: CDR1 SNHLY and CDR2 FYNNEI. V lost 6 bases and J 10 bases, leaving 10 bases between the germline ends. This chain's CDR3 is CASRLGGSPLHF. The sequenced part of the CDR3 DNA is TGTGCCAGCAGACTGGGGGGGTCACCC.

This clone was counted many times. The CDR3 end falls 3 residues outside the read, so it is completed with the germline J gene. The chain links TRBV6-2 or TRBV6-3 to TRBJ2-2; weak D call: TRBD1 (6 bases). Germline V lookup: CDR1 MNHEY, CDR2 SVGEGT. The CDR3 is 15 amino acids. V was pared by 2 bases and J by 2 bases, with 9 bases between. The CDR3 sequence: CASSYRQVNTGELFF. The covered CDR3 bases are TGTGCCAGCAGTTACCGACAGGTTAACACCGGGGAG.

This clone was detected ten times or more. The missing CDR3 end, 3 residues past where the read stops, is filled in from the germline J gene. The rearrangement links TRBV7-2 to TRBJ2-3; D is unclear. CDR3 length: 14 residues. Trimming pared 5 bases from V and 7 bases from J, leaving 16 bases between. Germline-derived CDR1 and CDR2 are SGHTA and FQGNSA. CDR3 protein: CASSADWSLNTQYF. CDR3 DNA, as far as it was read: TGTGCCAGCAGCGCCGACTGGAGTCTGAATACG.

This clone has a count of ten or more. The read falls 3 residues short of the CDR3 end, and the missing part is taken from the germline J gene. The chain joins TRBV19 to TRBJ2-7; D perhaps matches TRBD2 (5 bases). Germline lookup yields CDR1 LNHDA and CDR2 SQIVND (reference sequence). V lost 4 bases, J lost 2 bases, and 9 bases lay in between. The CDR3 consists of 13 residues. The CDR3 sequence is CASSNTGAYEQYF. The CDR3 bases that were read are TGTGCCAGTAGTAACACCGGGGCCTACGAG.

This clone was seen at least ten times. Read coverage stops 3 residues before the CDR3 terminus; the germline J gene supplies the remainder. The chain uses TRBV20-1 and TRBJ2-3; 12 nucleotides match TRBD1. The V gene's germline CDR1 is DFQATT and CDR2 SNEGSKA (reference sequence). This CDR3 is built from 19 residues. V trimming: 1 base; J trimming: 6 bases; junction bases outside the gene matches: 17. The CDR3 is CSARVFVGEGQGASDTQYF. The DNA read from the CDR3 is TGCAGTGCTAGAGTCTTTGTAGGAGAGGGACAGGGGGCTAGTGATACG.